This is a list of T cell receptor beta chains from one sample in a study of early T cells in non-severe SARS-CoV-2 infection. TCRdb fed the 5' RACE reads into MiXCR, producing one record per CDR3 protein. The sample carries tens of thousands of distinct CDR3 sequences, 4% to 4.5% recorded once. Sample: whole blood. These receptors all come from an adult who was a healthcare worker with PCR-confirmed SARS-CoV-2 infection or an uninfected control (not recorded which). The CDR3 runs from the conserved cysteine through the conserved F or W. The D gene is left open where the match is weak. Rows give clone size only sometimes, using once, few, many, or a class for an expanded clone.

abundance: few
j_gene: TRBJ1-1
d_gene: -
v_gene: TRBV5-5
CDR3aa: CASSSIREFTEAFF
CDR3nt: TGTGCCAGCAGCTCAATCCGGGAGTTCACTGAAGCTTTCTTT

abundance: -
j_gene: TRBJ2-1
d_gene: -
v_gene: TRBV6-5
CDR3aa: CASSYSSLARYNEQFF
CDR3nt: TGTGCCAGCAGTTACTCGAGTCTAGCGAGATACAATGAGCAGTTCTTC

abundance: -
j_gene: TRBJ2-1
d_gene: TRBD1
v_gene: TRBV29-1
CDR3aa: CSGDGTGDEQFF
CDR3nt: TGCAGCGGGGACGGGACAGGCGATGAGCAGTTCTTC

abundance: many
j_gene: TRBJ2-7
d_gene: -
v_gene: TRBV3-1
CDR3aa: CASSQDPPGTFFEQYF
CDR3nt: TGTGCCAGCAGCCAAGACCCCCCAGGGACTTTCTTCGAGCAGTACTTC

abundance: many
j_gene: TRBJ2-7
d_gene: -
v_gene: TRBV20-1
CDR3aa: CSAGDSNAPSKQYF
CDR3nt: TGCAGTGCTGGTGACTCTAACGCTCCTAGCAAGCAGTACTTC

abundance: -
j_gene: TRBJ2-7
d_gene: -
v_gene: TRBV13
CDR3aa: CASSLAGVDYEQYF
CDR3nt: TGTGCCAGCAGCTTAGCGGGAGTAGACTACGAGCAGTACTTC

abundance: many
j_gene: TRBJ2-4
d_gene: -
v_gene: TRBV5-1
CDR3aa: CASSLGSALKNIQYF
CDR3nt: TGCGCCAGCAGCTTGGGCAGTGCCCTCAAAAACATTCAGTACTTC

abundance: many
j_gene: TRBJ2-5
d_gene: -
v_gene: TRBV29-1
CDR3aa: CSVETANQETQYF
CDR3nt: TGCAGCGTGGAGACAGCCAACCAAGAGACCCAGTACTTC

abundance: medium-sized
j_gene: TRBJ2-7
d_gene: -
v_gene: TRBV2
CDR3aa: CASSVSPGGEQYF
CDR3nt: TGTGCCAGCAGTGTATCTCCTGGGGGGGAGCAGTACTTC

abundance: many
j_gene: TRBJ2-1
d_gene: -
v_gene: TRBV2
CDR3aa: CASSGGVSPYNEQFF
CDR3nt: TGTGCCAGCAGTGGGGGGGTTTCACCCTACAATGAGCAGTTCTTC

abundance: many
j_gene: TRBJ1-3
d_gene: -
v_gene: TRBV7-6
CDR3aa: CASSLGQPRSENTIYF
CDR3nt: TGTGCCAGCAGCTTAGGACAGCCCCGCTCTGAAAACACCATATATTTT

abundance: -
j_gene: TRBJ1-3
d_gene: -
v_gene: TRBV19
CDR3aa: CASSPGDSGNTIYF
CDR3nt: TGTGCCAGCTCTCCAGGGGACTCTGGAAACACCATATATTTT

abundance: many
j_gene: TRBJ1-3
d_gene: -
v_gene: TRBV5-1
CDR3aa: CASSLRGDRSGNTIYF
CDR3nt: TGCGCCAGCAGCTTGAGGGGGGATCGATCTGGAAACACCATATATTTT

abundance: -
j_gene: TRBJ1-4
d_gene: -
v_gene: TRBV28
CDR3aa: CASGPEKLFF
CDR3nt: TGTGCCAGCGGACCTGAAAAACTGTTTTTT

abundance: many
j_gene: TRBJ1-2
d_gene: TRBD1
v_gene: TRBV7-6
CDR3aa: CASSFNRGRRGYGYTF
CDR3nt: TGTGCCAGCAGCTTTAACAGGGGGCGCCGAGGCTATGGCTACACCTTC

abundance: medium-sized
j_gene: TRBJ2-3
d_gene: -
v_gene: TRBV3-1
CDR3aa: CASSQGSASTDTQYF
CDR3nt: TGTGCCAGCAGCCAAGGTAGCGCCAGCACAGATACGCAGTATTTT

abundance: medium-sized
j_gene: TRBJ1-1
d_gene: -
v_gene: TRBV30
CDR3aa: CAWRLGSNTEAFF
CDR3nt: TGTGCCTGGAGACTGGGAAGCAACACTGAAGCTTTCTTT

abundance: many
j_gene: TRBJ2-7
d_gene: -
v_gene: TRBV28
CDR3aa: CASLARDTSYEQYF
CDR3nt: TGTGCCAGCCTAGCGCGGGACACCTCCTACGAGCAGTACTTC

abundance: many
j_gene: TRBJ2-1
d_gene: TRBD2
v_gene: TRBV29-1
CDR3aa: CSITSGIEFF
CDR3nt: TGCAGCATTACTAGCGGGATTGAGTTCTTC

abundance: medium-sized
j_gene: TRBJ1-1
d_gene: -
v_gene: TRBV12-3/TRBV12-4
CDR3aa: CASSWTELNTEAFF
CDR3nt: TGTGCCAGCAGTTGGACCGAACTTAACACTGAAGCTTTCTTT

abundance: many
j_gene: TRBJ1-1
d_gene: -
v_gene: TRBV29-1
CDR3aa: CSVEPGYGAFF
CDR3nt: TGCAGCGTTGAACCAGGGTATGGAGCTTTCTTT

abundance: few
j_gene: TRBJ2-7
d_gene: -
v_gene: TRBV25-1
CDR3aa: CASSVAGTYEQYF
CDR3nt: TGTGCCAGCAGTGTCGCAGGAACCTACGAGCAGTACTTC

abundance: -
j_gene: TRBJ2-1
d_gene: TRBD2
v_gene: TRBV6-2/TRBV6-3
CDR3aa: CASSYGRAGDEQFF
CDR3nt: TGTGCCAGCAGTTACGGTAGGGCGGGGGATGAGCAGTTCTTC

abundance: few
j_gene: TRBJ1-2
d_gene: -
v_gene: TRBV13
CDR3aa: CASSSPGYGYTF
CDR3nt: TGTGCCAGCAGCTCCCCAGGCTATGGCTACACCTTC

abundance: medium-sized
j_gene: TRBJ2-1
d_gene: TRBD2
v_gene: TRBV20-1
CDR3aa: CSARGLAGYNEQFF
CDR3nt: TGCAGTGCTAGGGGACTAGCGGGTTACAATGAGCAGTTCTTC

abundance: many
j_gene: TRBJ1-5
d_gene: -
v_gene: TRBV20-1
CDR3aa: CSARGGRGGQPQHF
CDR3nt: TGCAGTGCTCGGGGCGGAAGGGGAGGACAGCCCCAGCATTTT

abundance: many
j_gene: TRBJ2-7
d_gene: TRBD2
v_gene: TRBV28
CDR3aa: CASSPGLARYEQYF
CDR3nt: TGTGCCAGCAGCCCGGGACTAGCGCGTTACGAGCAGTACTTC

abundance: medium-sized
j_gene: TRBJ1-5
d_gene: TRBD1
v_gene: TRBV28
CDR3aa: CASSFQGGPQHF
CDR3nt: TGTGCCAGCAGTTTTCAGGGGGGGCCCCAGCATTTT

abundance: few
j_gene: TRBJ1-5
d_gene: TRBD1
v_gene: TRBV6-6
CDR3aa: CASSHSGTGNQPQHF
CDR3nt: TGTGCCAGCAGTCACTCCGGGACAGGGAATCAGCCCCAGCATTTT

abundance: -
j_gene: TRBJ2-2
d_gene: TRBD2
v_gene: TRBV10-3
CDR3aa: CAIKSGRAQNTGELFF
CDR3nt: TGTGCCATCAAAAGCGGGAGGGCCCAGAACACCGGGGAGCTGTTTTTT

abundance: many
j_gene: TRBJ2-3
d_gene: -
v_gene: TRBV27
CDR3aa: CASSQTPPRNGYTDTQYF
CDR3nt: TGTGCCAGCAGTCAGACCCCCCCCCGGAATGGATACACAGATACGCAGTATTTT

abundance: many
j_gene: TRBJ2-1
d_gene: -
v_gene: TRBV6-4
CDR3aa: CASSESDLSRQFF
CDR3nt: TGTGCCAGCAGTGAATCGGACCTGAGCCGGCAGTTCTTC

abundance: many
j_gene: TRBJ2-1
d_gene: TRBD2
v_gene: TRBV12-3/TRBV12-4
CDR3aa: CASSPLLAGSYNEQFF
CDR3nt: TGTGCCAGCAGTCCGCTTCTAGCGGGCTCCTACAATGAGCAGTTCTTC

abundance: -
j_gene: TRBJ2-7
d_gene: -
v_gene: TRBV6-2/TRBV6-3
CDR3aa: CASSGHREQYF
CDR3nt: TGTGCCAGCAGTGGTCATAGGGAGCAGTACTTC

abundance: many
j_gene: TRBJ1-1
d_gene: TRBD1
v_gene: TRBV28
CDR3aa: CASSFGTGGSTEAFF
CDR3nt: TGTGCCAGCAGTTTTGGTACAGGGGGGAGTACTGAAGCTTTCTTT

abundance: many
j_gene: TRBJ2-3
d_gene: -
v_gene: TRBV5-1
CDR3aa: CASSLAGQGLSSVFF
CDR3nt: TGCGCCAGCAGCTTGGCCGGACAGGGACTATCATCTGTGTTTTTT

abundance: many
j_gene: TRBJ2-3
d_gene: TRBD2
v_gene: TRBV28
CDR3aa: CASSPSGTSTDTQYF
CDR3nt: TGTGCCAGCAGCCCCAGCGGGACGAGCACAGATACGCAGTATTTT

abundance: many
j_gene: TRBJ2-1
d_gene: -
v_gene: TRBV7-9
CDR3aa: CASSRTAQSSYNEQFF
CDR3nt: TGTGCCAGCAGTCGCACGGCCCAGAGCTCCTACAATGAGCAGTTCTTC

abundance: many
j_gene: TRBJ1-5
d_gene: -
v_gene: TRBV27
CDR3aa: CASSPGTVNQPQHF
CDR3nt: TGTGCCAGCAGTCCGGGGACCGTCAATCAGCCCCAGCATTTT

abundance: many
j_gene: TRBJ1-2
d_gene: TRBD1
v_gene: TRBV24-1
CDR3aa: CATSARQGSYGYTF
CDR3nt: TGTGCCACCAGTGCCCGACAGGGAAGCTATGGCTACACCTTC

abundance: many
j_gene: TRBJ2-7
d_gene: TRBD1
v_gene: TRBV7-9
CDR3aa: CASSFRGLKDEQYF
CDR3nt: TGTGCCAGCAGCTTCAGGGGGCTAAAGGACGAGCAGTACTTC

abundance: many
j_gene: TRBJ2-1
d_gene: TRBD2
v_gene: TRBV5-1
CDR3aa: CASSLPLAGVNEQFF
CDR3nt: TGCGCCAGCAGCTTGCCACTAGCGGGAGTGAATGAGCAGTTCTTC

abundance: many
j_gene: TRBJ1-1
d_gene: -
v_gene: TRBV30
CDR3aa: CAWRSLLKAFF
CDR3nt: TGTGCCTGGAGAAGTTTGCTTAAAGCTTTCTTT

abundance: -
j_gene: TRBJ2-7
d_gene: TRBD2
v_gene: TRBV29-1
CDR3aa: CSVDGLAGTSTDSEQYF
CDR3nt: TGCAGCGTTGACGGACTAGCGGGGACGAGTACCGACAGCGAGCAGTACTTC

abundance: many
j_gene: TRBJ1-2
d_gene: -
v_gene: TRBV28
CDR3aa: CASSILGQNYGYTF
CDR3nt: TGTGCCAGCAGTATCTTGGGACAAAACTATGGCTACACCTTC

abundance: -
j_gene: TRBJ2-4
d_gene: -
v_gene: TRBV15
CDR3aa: CATSRDPRDIQYF
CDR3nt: TGTGCCACCAGCAGAGACCCCAGGGACATTCAGTACTTC

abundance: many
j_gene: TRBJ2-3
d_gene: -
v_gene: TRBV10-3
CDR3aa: CAISESGGAGTDTQYF
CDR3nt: TGTGCCATCAGTGAGTCCGGGGGAGCGGGCACAGATACGCAGTATTTT

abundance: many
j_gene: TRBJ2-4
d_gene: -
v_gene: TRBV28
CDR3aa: CASSFEGLATIQYF
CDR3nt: TGTGCCAGCAGTTTTGAAGGGCTTGCCACCATTCAGTACTTC

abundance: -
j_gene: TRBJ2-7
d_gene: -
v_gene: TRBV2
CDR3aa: CASSEAYEQYF
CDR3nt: TGTGCCAGCAGTGAAGCCTACGAGCAGTACTTC

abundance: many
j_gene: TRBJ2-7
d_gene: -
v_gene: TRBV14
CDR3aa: CASSSSGVSYEQYF
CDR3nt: TGTGCCAGCAGCTCTAGTGGGGTTTCCTACGAGCAGTACTTC

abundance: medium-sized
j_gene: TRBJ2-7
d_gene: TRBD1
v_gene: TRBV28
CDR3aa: CASSPAWTGSSYEQYF
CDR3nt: TGTGCCAGCAGTCCCGCATGGACAGGAAGCTCCTACGAGCAGTACTTC